The 28 T cell receptor beta chains in this list originate from one sample, sequenced in a study of early T cells in non-severe SARS-CoV-2 infection. A single record per CDR3 protein comes from TCRdb applying MiXCR to the 5' RACE reads. The profile shows around 63,000 distinct CDR3 sequences, 9% to 10% of them singletons. Here the sequenced sample was whole blood, taken at baseline. All receptors derive from an adult who was a healthcare worker with PCR-confirmed SARS-CoV-2 infection or an uninfected control (not recorded which).

The gene calls are TRBV11-2 and TRBJ2-1; D is ambiguous. The V end lost 2 bases, the J end lost 3 bases, and 14 bases lay between the germline ends. The CDR3 totals 16 residues. Germline V gene sequence: CDR1 SGHAT, CDR2 FQNNGV. The CDR3 loop is CASSLTPLILYNEQFF. The DNA of the CDR3 is TGTGCCAGCAGCTTAACCCCCCTGATTCTCTACAATGAGCAGTTCTTC.

The rearrangement uses TRBV28 and TRBJ1-1; D unclear. The ends were cut back, 7 bases at V and 0 bases at J, with 6 bases in the middle. The CDR3 runs 12 residues. Germline V gene data show CDR1 as MDHEN and CDR2 as SYDVKM. This chain's CDR3 is CASISMNTEAFF. CDR3 in DNA: TGTGCCAGCATCTCCATGAACACTGAAGCTTTCTTT.

This chain joins TRBV29-1 and TRBJ2-4; 11 nucleotides line up with TRBD2. From germline, CDR1 is SQVTM and CDR2 ANQGSEA. Trimming at V came to 7 bases and at J to 3 bases, leaving 5 bases not matched to a gene. The CDR3 covers 14 residues. CDR3 sequence (DNA): TGCAGCGCCCAGACTAGCGGGGACAAAAACATTCAGTACTTC. Translated: CSAQTSGDKNIQYF.

This clonotype was counted at least ten times. The chain has TRBV18 and TRBJ2-5; D may be TRBD1 (6 bases). V lost 1 base and J lost 4, with 13 bases in between. The CDR3 is 15 amino acids. Germline CDR1 reads KGHSH; CDR2 reads LQKENI. The CDR3, as DNA: TGTGCCAGCTCACCACGGGGGCACACCGGAGAGACCCAGTACTTC. Amino acid sequence: CASSPRGHTGETQYF.

This clonotype was counted at least ten times. CDR3 in DNA: TGTGCCAGCAGCGCGCAGGGGGTGAATTCACCCCTCCACTTT. It yields the protein CASSAQGVNSPLHF. The chain employs TRBV11-2 and TRBJ1-6, with TRBD1 matching over 7 bases. The V segment lost 5 bases and the J segment 7 bases; nucleotides outside the gene matches: 5. The CDR3 is 14 amino acids. Germline V gives CDR1 SGHAT, CDR2 FQNNGV. Full variable domain (missing parts from reference TRBV11-2 and TRBJ1-6): EAGVAQSPRYKIIEKRQSVAFWCNPISGHATLYWYQQILGQGPKLLIQFQNNGVVDDSQLPKDRFSAERLKGVDSTLKIQPAKLEDSAVYLCASSAQGVNSPLHFGNGTRLTVT.

The gene calls are TRBV6-6 and TRBJ2-2; D is uncertain. The ends were cut back, 5 bases at V and 4 bases at J, with 8 bases in the middle. There are 13 residues in the CDR3. CDR1 MNHNY and CDR2 SVGAGI come from the germline V gene (reference sequence). In DNA form, the CDR3 reads TGTGCCAGCAGTGAGATCATCACCGGGGAGCTGTTTTTT. Its protein is CASSEIITGELFF.

Ten or more counts support this clonotype. The V and J genes are TRBV11-2 and TRBJ2-1, with 14 bases identical to TRBD2. J lost 7 bases, V lost 5 bases, and 10 bases had no gene match. Germline CDR1 is SGHAT and CDR2 is FQNNGV. The CDR3 totals 17 residues. The CDR3 DNA sequence: TGTGCCAGCAGCCGCACCGGGACTAGCGGGAGTAGGAATGAGCAGTTCTTC. Protein sequence: CASSRTGTSGSRNEQFF.

There are a few counts of this clonotype. V usage is TRBV28 and J usage is TRBJ1-1, with D hard to call. Germline lookup yields CDR1 MDHEN and CDR2 SYDVKM. This CDR3 has 12 residues. Trimming cost V 3 bases and J 11 bases, with 13 bases left between them. The CDR3 DNA sequence: TGTGCCAGCAGTTTGGGCCAGGACGGCGCTTTCTTT. Amino acids: CASSLGQDGAFF.

There are many counts of this clonotype. The chain joins TRBV5-6 to TRBJ1-5; the D gene is possibly TRBD1 (5 bases). This CDR3 contains 16 residues. Germline CDR1 is SGHDT and CDR2 is YYEEEE. Between the trimmed V and J ends, which lost 2 bases and 0 bases, there was a span of 12 bases. CDR3 DNA: TGTGCCAGCAGCTTTTGGGACGGTTATAGCAATCAGCCCCAGCATTTT. Translated: CASSFWDGYSNQPQHF.

This chain joins TRBV10-1 and TRBJ2-7; TRBD2 matches at 12 bases. J was trimmed by 9 bases and V by 6 bases; bases with no gene match: 3. The CDR3 is made up of 12 amino acids. Germline loops: CDR1 WNHNN, CDR2 SYGVQD (reference sequence). The CDR3 DNA is TGCGCCAGCAGCCGGACTAGCGGGACGCAGTACTTC. Its translation: CASSRTSGTQYF.

The chain joins TRBV3-1 to TRBJ1-3; D not resolved. Trimming pared 0 bases from V and 0 bases from J, leaving 6 bases between. The germline CDR1 and CDR2 sequences are LGHDT and YNNKEL (reference sequence). The CDR3 loop spans 15 amino acids. The CDR3 sequence is CASSQDSGSGNTIYF. In nucleotides, the CDR3 is TGTGCCAGCAGCCAAGATTCGGGCTCTGGAAACACCATATATTTT.

In this sample, this clonotype turned up many times. The genes are TRBV28 and TRBJ2-7; TRBD2 is a possible D gene (6 bases). V was pared by 6 bases and J by 5 bases, with 20 bases between. CDR1 is MDHEN, CDR2 SYDVKM, per germline. This CDR3 has 15 amino acids. The CDR3 coding sequence is TGTGCCAGCAGGGCCGGGACTTCCAAGCCTCACGAGCAGTACTTC. Protein product: CASRAGTSKPHEQYF.

This clonotype was counted a few times. In DNA, the CDR3 is TGTGCCAGCTCACCGGGACTAGCGGGAGGCTCCTACAATGAGCAGTTCTTC. It translates to CASSPGLAGGSYNEQFF. The J gene is TRBJ2-1, the V gene TRBV18; 15 bases line up with TRBD2. The CDR3 runs 17 residues. Germline CDR1 is KGHSH and CDR2 is LQKENI. The V and J ends lost 3 bases and 0 bases, in that order; junction bases with no gene match: 0.

CDR3 nucleotide sequence: TGTGCCTGGAGTGTAAGCGGTAATGAGCAGTTCTTC. This codes for CAWSVSGNEQFF. The chain joins TRBV30 to TRBJ2-1; D may be TRBD2 (5 bases). The V gene's germline CDR1 is GTSNPN and CDR2 SVGIG (reference sequence). The CDR3 covers 12 residues. The V gene lost 0 bases and the J gene lost 7 bases, with 7 bases spanning the gap. Combining the CDR3 with reference TRBV30 and TRBJ2-1 gives the whole variable domain SQTIHQWPATLVQPVGSPLSLECTVEGTSNPNLYWYRQAAGRGLQLLFYSVGIGQISSEVPQNLSASRPQDRQFILSSKKLLLSDSGFYLCAWSVSGNEQFFGPGTRLTVL.

This clonotype was found many times. The gene calls are TRBV4-3 and TRBJ2-1; 9 bases line up with TRBD2. Germline CDR1 is LGHNA and CDR2 is YSLEER. J lost 9 bases, V lost 0 bases, and 6 bases had no gene match. The CDR3 length is 15 residues. The CDR3 nucleotides read TGCGCCAGCAGCCAAGAAGGCGGGAGGGGCGGTGAGCAGTTCTTC. Protein: CASSQEGGRGGEQFF.

Many counts were recorded for this clonotype. The J gene is TRBJ2-1, the V gene TRBV6-4, with 11 bases aligning to TRBD2. The CDR3 length is 20 residues. Trimming removed 0 bases from V and 8 bases from J; junction bases left unmatched: 18. Germline lookup yields CDR1 MRHNA and CDR2 SNTAGT. CDR3 DNA sequence: TGTGCCAGCAGTGACTCGTTCGGTAGCGGGAGGGGTACTGGTCTCGATGAGCAGTTCTTC. Protein sequence: CASSDSFGSGRGTGLDEQFF.

In this sample, this clonotype turned up many times. The chain links TRBV6-2 or TRBV6-3 to TRBJ2-7, with 7 positions matching TRBD2. The V gene's germline CDR1 is MNHEY and CDR2 SVGEGT. V shed 5 bases, J shed 3 bases, and the junction held 7 bases outside the gene matches. CDR3 length equals 14 residues. The CDR3 sequence: CASSNFGGVYEQYF. The CDR3 DNA reads as TGTGCCAGCAGTAACTTTGGGGGGGTCTACGAGCAGTACTTC.

The rearrangement joins TRBV6-2 or TRBV6-3 to TRBJ1-1; no clear D gene. Trimming removed 0 bases at V and 5 bases at J, with 7 bases between. CDR1 and CDR2 (germline): MNHEY, SVGEGT. CDR3 length: 13 residues. The CDR3: CASSYSKGTEAFF. CDR3 DNA: TGTGCCAGCAGTTACTCAAAAGGGACTGAAGCTTTCTTT.

This sequence joins TRBV14 and TRBJ2-1, with TRBD1 as a possible D gene (6 bases). This CDR3 has 15 amino acids. Germline CDR1 reads SGHDN; CDR2 reads FVKESK. Between the trimmed V and J ends, which lost 1 base and 6 bases, there was a span of 13 bases. The CDR3 is CASSQGRRGTNEQFF. Written as DNA, the CDR3 is TGTGCCAGCAGCCAAGGACGTAGGGGGACCAATGAGCAGTTCTTC.

J is TRBJ2-2 and V is TRBV20-1; perhaps TRBD2 as D (6 bases). The germline V gene has CDR1 DFQATT and CDR2 SNEGSKA (reference sequence). This CDR3 comprises 12 residues. The CDR3 bases are TGCAGGGCCGGGAGCACCACCGGGGAGCTGTTTTTT. Its protein is CRAGSTTGELFF.

Comment on this clonotype: A junction end diverges from the germline sequence, so it may reflect a read error. This chain links TRBV10-3 with TRBJ1-6; a possible D gene is TRBD1 (5 bases). CDR1 ENHRY and CDR2 SYGVKD come from the germline V gene. The CDR3 extends over 13 amino acids. The CDR3 DNA reads as TGTGCCATCCGGGACCTATGGAATTCATCCCTCCACTTT. Amino acids: CAIRDLWNSSLHF.

The V gene is TRBV2, the J gene TRBJ1-1, with TRBD1 as a possible D gene (6 bases). The V gene's germline CDR1 is SNHLY and CDR2 FYNNEI. V lost 8 bases and J 8 bases, leaving 21 bases between the germline ends. This CDR3 contains 14 residues. CDR3 nucleotides: TGTGCCAGCCGACAGGAGATAACCTCGGACGAAGCTTTCTTT. It codes for CASRQEITSDEAFF. The variable domain in full, with the rest retrieved from reference TRBV2 and TRBJ1-1, is EPEVTQTPSHQVTQMGQEVILRCVPISNHLYFYWYRQILGQKVEFLVSFYNNEISEKSEIFDDQFSVERPDGSNFTLKIRSTKLEDSAMYFCASRQEITSDEAFFGQGTRLTVV.

V usage is TRBV7-2 and J usage is TRBJ1-2, with 9 nucleotides matching TRBD1. Germline V gives CDR1 SGHTA, CDR2 FQGNSA. Losses at the gene ends were 6 bases for V and 6 bases for J; bases not matched to a gene: 5. This CDR3 comprises 13 residues. The CDR3 sequence: CASSYGTGNGYTF. CDR3 nucleotides: TGTGCCAGCAGTTATGGGACAGGGAATGGCTACACCTTC. The full variable domain, its missing parts supplied by reference TRBV7-2 and TRBJ1-2, is GAGVSQSPSNKVTEKGKDVELRCDPISGHTALYWYRQSLGQGLEFLIYFQGNSAPDKSGLPSDRFSAERTGGSVSTLTIQRTQQEDSAVYLCASSYGTGNGYTFGSGTRLTVV.

At least ten counts were recorded for this clonotype. The V gene is TRBV10-3, the J gene TRBJ2-7, with 7 bases matching TRBD1. V gave up 3 bases and J gave up 6 bases; unmatched junction bases: 17. The germline CDR1 and CDR2 sequences are ENHRY and SYGVKD. This CDR3 contains 17 residues. Here the CDR3 DNA reads TGTGCCATCAGTGATCGCCCGCCGCCAGGGGGTAGGGGCGAGCAGTACTTC. Protein product: CAISDRPPPGGRGEQYF.

This clonotype has at least ten counts. The chain joins TRBV5-5 to TRBJ1-1; 8 bases align to TRBD1. The trim removed 7 bases at V and 4 bases at J, leaving 9 bases unmatched. Looked up from germline, CDR1 is SGHKS and CDR2 is YYEKEE (reference sequence). CDR3 length: 14 amino acids. The CDR3 DNA follows: TGTGCCAGCTGTTTCGCGGACAGGGCCACTGAAGCTTTCTTT. Translating gives CASCFADRATEAFF.

The chain employs TRBV2 and TRBJ1-2; maybe TRBD1 (6 bases). Trimming took off 2 bases at V and 7 bases at J, with 11 bases between the two ends. CDR3 length: 13 residues. In germline, CDR1 is SNHLY, CDR2 FYNNEI. The DNA for the CDR3 is TGTGCCAGCAGTGAATGGGGGGCTGTTGGCTACACCTTC. Its translation: CASSEWGAVGYTF.

This clonotype was found many times. This chain uses TRBV5-1 with TRBJ2-1, with TRBD1 matching 9 bases. The V segment lost 0 bases and the J segment 4 bases; nucleotides outside the gene matches: 5. Germline V CDR1 and CDR2: SGHRS, YFSETQ. CDR3 length: 16 residues. CDR3 in DNA: TGCGCCAGCAGCTTGGAAGCCGGGACAGGGTACAATGAGCAGTTCTTC. The encoded protein is CASSLEAGTGYNEQFF. The whole variable domain, filled in from reference TRBV5-1 and TRBJ2-1, reads KAGVTQTPRYLIKTRGQQVTLSCSPISGHRSVSWYQQTPGQGLQFLFEYFSETQRNKGNFPGRFSGRQFSNSRSEMNVSTLELGDSALYLCASSLEAGTGYNEQFFGPGTRLTVL.

By share, this clonotype counts as medium-sized. CDR3 protein: CASSQERGNTIYF. The CDR3 DNA sequence: TGTGCCAGCAGCCAAGAACGAGGAAACACCATATATTTT. The J gene is TRBJ1-3, the V gene TRBV4-2, with D uncertain. Germline V gene lookup returns CDR1 LGHNA and CDR2 YNFKEQ. CDR3 length equals 13 residues. With 0 bases removed from V and 4 bases from J, the gap between germline ends came to 4 bases.